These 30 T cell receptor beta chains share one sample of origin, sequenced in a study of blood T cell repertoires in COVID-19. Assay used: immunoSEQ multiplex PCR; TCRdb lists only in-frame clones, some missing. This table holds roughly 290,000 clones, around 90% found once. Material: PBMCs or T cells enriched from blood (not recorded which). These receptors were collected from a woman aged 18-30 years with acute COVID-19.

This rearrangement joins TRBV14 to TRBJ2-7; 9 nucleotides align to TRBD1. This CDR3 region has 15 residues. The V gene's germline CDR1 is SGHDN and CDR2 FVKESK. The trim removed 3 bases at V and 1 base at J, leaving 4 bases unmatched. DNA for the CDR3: TGTGCCAGCAGCCATCCGGGACAGGGATCCTACGAGCAGTACTTC. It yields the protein CASSHPGQGSYEQYF.

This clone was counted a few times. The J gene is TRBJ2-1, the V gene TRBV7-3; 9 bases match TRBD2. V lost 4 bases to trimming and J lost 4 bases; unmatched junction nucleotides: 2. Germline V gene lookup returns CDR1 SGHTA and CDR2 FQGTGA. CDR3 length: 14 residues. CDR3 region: CASSYLAGYNEQFF. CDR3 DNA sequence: TGTGCCAGCAGCTACCTAGCGGGGTACAATGAGCAGTTCTTC. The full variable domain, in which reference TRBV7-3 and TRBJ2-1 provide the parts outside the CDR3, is GAGVSQTPSNKVTEKGKYVELRCDPISGHTALYWYRQSLGQGPEFLIYFQGTGAADDSGLPNDRFFAVRPEGSVSTLKIQRTERGDSAVYLCASSYLAGYNEQFFGPGTRLTVL.

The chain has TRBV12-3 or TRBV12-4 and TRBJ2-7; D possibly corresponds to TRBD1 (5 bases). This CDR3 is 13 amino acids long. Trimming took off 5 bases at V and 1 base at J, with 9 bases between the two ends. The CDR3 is CASSPDSSYEQYF. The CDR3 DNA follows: TGTGCCAGCAGTCCAGACAGTTCCTACGAGCAGTACTTC.

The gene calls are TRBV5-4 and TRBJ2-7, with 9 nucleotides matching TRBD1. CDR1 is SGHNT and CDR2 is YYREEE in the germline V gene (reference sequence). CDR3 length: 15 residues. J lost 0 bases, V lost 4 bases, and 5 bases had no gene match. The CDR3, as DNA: TGTGCCAGCAGCCCACAACAGGGGGCCTCCTACGAGCAGTACTTC. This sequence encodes CASSPQQGASYEQYF.

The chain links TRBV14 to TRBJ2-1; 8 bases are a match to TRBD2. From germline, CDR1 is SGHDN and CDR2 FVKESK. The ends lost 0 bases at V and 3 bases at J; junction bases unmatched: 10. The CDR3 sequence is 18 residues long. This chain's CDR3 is CASSQDFWAGGLYNEQFF. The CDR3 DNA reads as TGTGCCAGCAGCCAAGATTTTTGGGCGGGAGGTCTCTACAATGAGCAGTTCTTC.

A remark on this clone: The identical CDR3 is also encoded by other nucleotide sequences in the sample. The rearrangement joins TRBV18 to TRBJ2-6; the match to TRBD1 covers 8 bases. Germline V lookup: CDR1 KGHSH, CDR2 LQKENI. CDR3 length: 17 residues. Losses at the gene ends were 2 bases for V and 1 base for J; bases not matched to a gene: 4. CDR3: CASSPETGGSGANVLTF. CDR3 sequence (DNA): TGTGCCAGCTCACCAGAAACAGGGGGATCTGGGGCCAACGTCCTGACTTTC.

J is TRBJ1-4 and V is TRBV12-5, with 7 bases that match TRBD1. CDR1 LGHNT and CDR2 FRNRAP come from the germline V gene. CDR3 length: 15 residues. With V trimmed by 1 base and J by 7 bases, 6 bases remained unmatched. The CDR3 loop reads CASGLGRQGGEKLFF. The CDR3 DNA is TGTGCTAGTGGTTTGGGTCGACAGGGTGGTGAAAAACTGTTTTTT. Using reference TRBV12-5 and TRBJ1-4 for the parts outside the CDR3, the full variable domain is DARVTQTPRHKVTEMGQEVTMRCQPILGHNTVFWYRQTMMQGLELLAYFRNRAPLDDSGMPKDRFSAEMPDATLATLKIQPSEPRDSAVYFCASGLGRQGGEKLFFGSGTQLSVL.

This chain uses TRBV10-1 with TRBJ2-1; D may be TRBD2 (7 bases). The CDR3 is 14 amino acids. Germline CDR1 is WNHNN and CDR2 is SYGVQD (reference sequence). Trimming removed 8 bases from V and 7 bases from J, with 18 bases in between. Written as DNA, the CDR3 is TGCGCCAGCGGCGGGGGCCTTAGGAGGAATGAGCAGTTCTTC. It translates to CASGGGLRRNEQFF.

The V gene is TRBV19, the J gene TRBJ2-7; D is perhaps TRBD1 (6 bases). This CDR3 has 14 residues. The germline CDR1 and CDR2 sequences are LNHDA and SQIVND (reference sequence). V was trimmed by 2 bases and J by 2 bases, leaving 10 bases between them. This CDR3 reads CASSITPGAYEQYF. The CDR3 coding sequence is TGTGCCAGTAGTATAACACCAGGGGCCTACGAGCAGTACTTC.

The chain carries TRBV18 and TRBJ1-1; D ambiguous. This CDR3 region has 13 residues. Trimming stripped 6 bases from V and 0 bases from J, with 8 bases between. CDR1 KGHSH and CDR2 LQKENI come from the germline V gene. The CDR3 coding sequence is TGTGCCAGCTCGTCTTCTATGAACACTGAAGCTTTCTTT. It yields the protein CASSSSMNTEAFF. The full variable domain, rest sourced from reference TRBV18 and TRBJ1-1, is NAGVMQNPRHLVRRRGQEARLRCSPMKGHSHVYWYRQLPEEGLKFMVYLQKENIIDESGMPKERFSAEFPKEGPSILRIQQVVRGDSAAYFCASSSSMNTEAFFGQGTRLTVV.

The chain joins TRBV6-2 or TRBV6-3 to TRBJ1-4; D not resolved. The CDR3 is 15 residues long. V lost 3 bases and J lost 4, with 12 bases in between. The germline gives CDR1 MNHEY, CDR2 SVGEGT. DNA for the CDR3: TGTGCCAGCAGTTATCGGAGAGGATTTAATGAAAAACTGTTTTTT. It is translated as CASSYRRGFNEKLFF.

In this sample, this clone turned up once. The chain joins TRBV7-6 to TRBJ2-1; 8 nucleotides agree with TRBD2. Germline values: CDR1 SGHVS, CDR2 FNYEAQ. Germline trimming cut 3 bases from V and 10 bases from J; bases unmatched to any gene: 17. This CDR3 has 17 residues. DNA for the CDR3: TGTGCCAGCAGCTTGGTCCGGGCGGGGACTAGGCCGCGGGAGCAGTTCTTC. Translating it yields CASSLVRAGTRPREQFF.

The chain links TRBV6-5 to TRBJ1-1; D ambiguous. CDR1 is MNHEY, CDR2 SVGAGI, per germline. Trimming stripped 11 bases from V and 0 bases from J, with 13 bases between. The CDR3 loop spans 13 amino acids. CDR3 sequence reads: CASTGGVNTEAFF. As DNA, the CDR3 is TGTGCCTCAACCGGCGGAGTGAACACTGAAGCTTTCTTT.

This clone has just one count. CDR3 DNA sequence: TGTGCCAGCAGCCGAGGACAGGGTGATAATTCACCCCTCCACTTT. Protein product: CASSRGQGDNSPLHF. This chain links TRBV7-9 with TRBJ1-6; TRBD1 agrees at 8 bases. V was pared by 5 bases and J by 5 bases, with 5 bases of the junction left unmatched. The germline CDR1 and CDR2 sequences are SEHNR and FQNEAQ (reference sequence). CDR3 size: 15 residues.

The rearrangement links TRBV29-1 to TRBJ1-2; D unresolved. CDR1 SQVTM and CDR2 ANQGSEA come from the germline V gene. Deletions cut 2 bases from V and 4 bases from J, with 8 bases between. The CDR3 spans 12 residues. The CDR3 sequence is CSVEKEGYGYTF. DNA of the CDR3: TGCAGCGTTGAAAAGGAGGGCTATGGCTACACCTTC.

The CDR3 DNA reads TGTGCCAGCGGGCCCATTTCCTACGAGCAGTACTTC. Translation: CASGPISYEQYF. The genes are TRBV6-5 and TRBJ2-7; no clear D gene. Per the germline V gene, CDR1 is MNHEY and CDR2 is SVGAGI. This CDR3 contains 12 residues. V lost 8 bases to trimming and J lost 1 base, with 9 bases between them.

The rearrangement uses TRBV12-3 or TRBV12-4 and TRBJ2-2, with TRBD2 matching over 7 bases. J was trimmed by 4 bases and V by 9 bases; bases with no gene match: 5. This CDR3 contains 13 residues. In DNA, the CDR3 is TGTGCCAGTATTGCGGGAGTCACCGGGGAGCTGTTTTTT. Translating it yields CASIAGVTGELFF.

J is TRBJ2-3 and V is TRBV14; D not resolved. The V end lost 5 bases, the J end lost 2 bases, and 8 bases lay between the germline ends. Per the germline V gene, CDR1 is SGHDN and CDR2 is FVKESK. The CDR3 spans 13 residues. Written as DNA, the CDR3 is TGTGCCAGCAGCAACGAGTACACAGATACGCAGTATTTT. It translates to CASSNEYTDTQYF.

In nucleotides, the CDR3 is TGTGCCTGGAGTGCCACTGCTAGCGGCGATGAGCAGTTCTTC. It yields the protein CAWSATASGDEQFF. The V call is TRBV30, the J call TRBJ2-1; TRBD2 agrees at 7 bases. Germline assignment: CDR1 GTSNPN and CDR2 SVGIG (reference sequence). The CDR3 has 14 amino acids. V was pared by 1 base and J by 8 bases, with 8 bases of the junction left unmatched.

The CDR3 nucleotides read TGTGCCAGCAGTTACTCGGGACTAGCGGGTCTCTACGAGCAGTACTTC. Amino acid sequence: CASSYSGLAGLYEQYF. This chain uses TRBV6-5 with TRBJ2-7; TRBD2 agrees at 12 bases. V lost 0 bases and J lost 3; bases outside the gene matches: 3. Germline CDR1 MNHEY, CDR2 SVGAGI. CDR3 length: 16 residues.

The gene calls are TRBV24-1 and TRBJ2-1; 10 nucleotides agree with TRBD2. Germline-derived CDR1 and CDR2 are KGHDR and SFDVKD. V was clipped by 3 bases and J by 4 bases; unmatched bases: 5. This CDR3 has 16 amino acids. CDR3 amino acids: CATSDTGTSAYNEQFF. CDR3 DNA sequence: TGTGCCACCAGTGATACCGGGACTAGCGCTTACAATGAGCAGTTCTTC.

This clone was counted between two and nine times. DNA for the CDR3: TGTGCCAGCAGCTTGGGGGGAGCCTATGGCTACACCTTC. It yields the protein CASSLGGAYGYTF. V is TRBV5-5 and J is TRBJ1-2; D not certain. V gave up 0 bases and J gave up 4 bases, with 7 bases separating them. Germline V gene data show CDR1 as SGHKS and CDR2 as YYEKEE (reference sequence). The CDR3 consists of 13 residues.

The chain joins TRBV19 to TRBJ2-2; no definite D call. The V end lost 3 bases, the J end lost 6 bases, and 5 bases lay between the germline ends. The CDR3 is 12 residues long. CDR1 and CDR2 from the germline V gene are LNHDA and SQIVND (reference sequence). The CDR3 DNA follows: TGTGCCAGTAGTATTCAGTCCGGGGAGCTGTTTTTT. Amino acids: CASSIQSGELFF.

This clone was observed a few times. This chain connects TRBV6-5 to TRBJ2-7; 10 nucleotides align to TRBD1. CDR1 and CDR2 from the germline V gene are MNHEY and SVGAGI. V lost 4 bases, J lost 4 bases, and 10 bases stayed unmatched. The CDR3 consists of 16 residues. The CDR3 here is CASSLGQGRVLYEQYF. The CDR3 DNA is TGTGCCAGCAGTTTGGGACAGGGGCGCGTCCTTTACGAGCAGTACTTC.

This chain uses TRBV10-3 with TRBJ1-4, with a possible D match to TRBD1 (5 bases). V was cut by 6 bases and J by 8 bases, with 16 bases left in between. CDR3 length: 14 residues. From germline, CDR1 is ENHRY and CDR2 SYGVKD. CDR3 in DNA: TGTGCCATCAGCCGGGACTCGCAAAGCGAAAAACTGTTTTTT. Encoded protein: CAISRDSQSEKLFF.

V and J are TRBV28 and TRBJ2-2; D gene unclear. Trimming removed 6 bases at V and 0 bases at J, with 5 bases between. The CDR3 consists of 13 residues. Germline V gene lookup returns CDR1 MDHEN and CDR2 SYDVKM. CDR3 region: CASRYTNTGELFF. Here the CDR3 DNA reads TGTGCCAGCAGGTATACGAACACCGGGGAGCTGTTTTTT.

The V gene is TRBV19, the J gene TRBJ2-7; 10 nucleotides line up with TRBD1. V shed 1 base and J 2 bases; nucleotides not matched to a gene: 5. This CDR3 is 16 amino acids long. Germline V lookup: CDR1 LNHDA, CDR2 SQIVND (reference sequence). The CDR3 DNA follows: TGTGCCAGTAGTATAGGTTTGGGGACAGGGGCCTACGAGCAGTACTTC. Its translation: CASSIGLGTGAYEQYF.

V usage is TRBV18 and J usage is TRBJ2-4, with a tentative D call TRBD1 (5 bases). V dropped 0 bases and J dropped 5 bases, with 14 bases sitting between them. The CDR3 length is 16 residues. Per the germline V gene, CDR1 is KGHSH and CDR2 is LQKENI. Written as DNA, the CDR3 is TGTGCCAGCTCACCACCTGCGGTAGGGGTGCAAAACATTCAGTACTTC. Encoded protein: CASSPPAVGVQNIQYF.

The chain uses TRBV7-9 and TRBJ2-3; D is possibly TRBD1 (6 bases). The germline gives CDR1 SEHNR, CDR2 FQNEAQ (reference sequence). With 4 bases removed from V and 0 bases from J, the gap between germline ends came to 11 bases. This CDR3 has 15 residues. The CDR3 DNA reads TGTGCCAGCAGCTCCCCAGGGGTTAGCACAGATACGCAGTATTTT. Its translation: CASSSPGVSTDTQYF.

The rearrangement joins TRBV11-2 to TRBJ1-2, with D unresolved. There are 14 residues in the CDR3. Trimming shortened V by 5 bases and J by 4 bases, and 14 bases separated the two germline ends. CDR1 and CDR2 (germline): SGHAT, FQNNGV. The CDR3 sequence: CASSTARRRYGYTF. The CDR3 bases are TGTGCCAGCAGCACAGCAAGAAGACGCTATGGCTACACCTTC.